Below, 3 T cell receptor beta chains from the same sample are listed, as sequenced in a study of shared clonotypes between healthy human individuals. Generated by immunoSEQ multiplex PCR, the TCRdb table keeps only in-frame clones and is missing some. This sample has millions of clones; approximately 95% occur once, and the top ten carry about 1.1%. Selected positively for CCR7 and CD45RO-negative, naive CD8 cells excluded terminally differentiated effector memory CD45RA+ cells. The material sequenced was naive CD8+ T cells sorted from blood. The receptors come from a man in his late teens or twenties in good health.

The chain combines TRBV2 with TRBJ2-7; D may correspond to TRBD1 or TRBD2 (5 bases each). Germline V lookup: CDR1 SNHLY, CDR2 FYNNEI. V was clipped by 5 bases and J by 2 bases, with 16 bases between them. The CDR3 extends over 15 amino acids. The CDR3 coding sequence is TGTGCCAGCAGTCTACGGGGCTTCTTTACCTACGAGCAGTACTTC. Residues: CASSLRGFFTYEQYF.

The V call is TRBV27, the J call TRBJ2-7, with a weak D call TRBD2 (5 bases). This CDR3 contains 14 residues. V was shortened by 3 bases and J by 2 bases, with 11 bases between the two germline ends. CDR1 and CDR2 from the germline V gene are MNHEY and SMNVEV (reference sequence). The CDR3 DNA sequence: TGTGCCAGCAGTTTCCGGGGAAGGACCTACGAGCAGTACTTC. Protein sequence: CASSFRGRTYEQYF.

The gene calls are TRBV30 and TRBJ1-2; D uncertain. The germline CDR1 and CDR2 sequences are GTSNPN and SVGIG (reference sequence). V was clipped by 5 bases and J by 3 bases, with 7 bases between them. The CDR3 contains 11 residues. CDR3 protein: CAWDGHYGYTF. The DNA of the CDR3 is TGTGCCTGGGATGGACACTATGGCTACACCTTC.